This is a list of T cell receptor beta chains from one sample in a study of molecular identifiers for immune sequencing clone quantification. A single record per CDR3 protein comes from TCRdb applying MiXCR to the PCR reads. The data contain about 630,000 distinct CDR3 sequences, roughly 27% of them singletons. The specimen sequenced was naive CD8+ T cells from blood, with Jurkat cell RNA spiked in. The receptors derive from a human donor in good health. Some libraries in this study had Jurkat cell RNA spiked in. The CDR3 runs from the conserved cysteine through the conserved F or W. D genes are given only for firm matches. Size is stated for part of the rows, as once, few or many counts, or as a class when the clone is expanded.

>-|-|TRBV11-2|TRBJ2-7
TGTGCCAGCAGCTTCGGGTCACACTACGAGCAGTACTTC
CASSFGSHYEQYF
>many|-|TRBV11-2|TRBJ2-3
TGTGCCAGCAGCTTAGGCTGGAGTGCGGGCACAGATACGCAGTATTTT
CASSLGWSAGTDTQYF
>-|TRBD2|TRBV9|TRBJ2-7
TGTGCCAGCAGCATTACTAGCGGGAGTGGTTACGAGCAGTACTTC
CASSITSGSGYEQYF
>-|-|TRBV11-2|TRBJ2-3
TGTGCCAGCCAATTCACAGATACGCAGTATTTT
CASQFTDTQYF
>-|TRBD1|TRBV7-9|TRBJ1-4
TGTGCCAGCAGCTCCGGGACAGACTCGGTCAAACTGTTTTTT
CASSSGTDSVKLFF
>many|-|TRBV6-5|TRBJ2-3
TGTGCCAGCAGTTATAGTCCTAGCACAGATACGCAGTATTTT
CASSYSPSTDTQYF
>-|-|TRBV6-4|TRBJ2-1
TGTGCCAGCAGTGACTGGGGGTCCAGCTCCTACAATGAGCAGTTCTTC
CASSDWGSSSYNEQFF
>few|-|TRBV4-3|TRBJ2-1
TGCGCCAGCAGCCAAGACAGGGTAACCTACAATGAGCAGTTCTTC
CASSQDRVTYNEQFF
>many|-|TRBV5-4|TRBJ2-3
TGTGCCAGCAGCCGAAACACAGATACGCAGTATTTT
CASSRNTDTQYF
>-|-|TRBV5-5|TRBJ2-7
TGTGCCAGCAGCTCCGGGGACCCATACGAGCAGTACTTC
CASSSGDPYEQYF
>many|-|TRBV28|TRBJ1-2
TGTGCCAGCAGTTTAAGTTATGGCTACACCTTC
CASSLSYGYTF
>-|-|TRBV27|TRBJ1-2
TGTGCCAGCAGTGGGGGTTCTAACTATGGCTACACCTTC
CASSGGSNYGYTF
>many|TRBD1|TRBV7-9|TRBJ2-7
TGTGCCAGCAGCCGCTGGGACAGGGGTGAGGAGCAGTACTTC
CASSRWDRGEEQYF
>many|TRBD1|TRBV18|TRBJ1-1
TGTGCCAGCTCACACGTCGCAGGGGGCCAGAACACTGAAGCTTTCTTT
CASSHVAGGQNTEAFF
>-|TRBD1|TRBV5-6|TRBJ2-7
TGTGCCAGCAGCTTGGCGGGGGACAGGCGGACCTACGAGCAGTACTTC
CASSLAGDRRTYEQYF
>few|TRBD2|TRBV27|TRBJ2-5
TGTGCCAGCACCACACTCCCGCTAGCGGGAGTAGTTGAGACCCAGTACTTC
CASTTLPLAGVVETQYF
>many|TRBD2|TRBV14|TRBJ2-3
TGTGCCAGCAGCCACGGGACTATGTATCCTAGCACAGATACGCAGTATTTT
CASSHGTMYPSTDTQYF
>few|TRBD1|TRBV28|TRBJ1-2
TGTGCCAGCAGTTTATCCGTGACAGGGATTTATGGCTACACCTTC
CASSLSVTGIYGYTF
>-|TRBD1|TRBV13|TRBJ2-7
TGTGCCAGCAGCTTGACAGGGACCCGCTACGAGCAGTACTTC
CASSLTGTRYEQYF
>few|-|TRBV29-1|TRBJ2-1
TGCAGCGTTGTAGGGGACCTGGAAGCCTACAATGAGCAGTTCTTC
CSVVGDLEAYNEQFF
>many|TRBD1|TRBV12-3/TRBV12-4|TRBJ2-4
TGTGCCAGCAGTCCCCGCCGGGACAGCGGCAAAAACATTCAGTACTTC
CASSPRRDSGKNIQYF
>-|-|TRBV4-1|TRBJ2-2
TGCGCCAGCAGCAACAGGGCTACCGGGGAGCTGTTTTTT
CASSNRATGELFF
>-|-|TRBV20-1|TRBJ2-7
TGCAGTGCTAGAGATGGGCTAGCTGCCTACGAGCAGTACTTC
CSARDGLAAYEQYF
>-|-|TRBV28|TRBJ2-1
TGTGCCAGCAGTTTATGGTCAGACAATGAGCAGTTCTTC
CASSLWSDNEQFF
>few|-|TRBV4-1|TRBJ1-5
TGCGCCAGCAGCCAAGGGGTAAGGGCCCCGGAGCAGCCCCAGCATTTT
CASSQGVRAPEQPQHF
>many|-|TRBV4-3|TRBJ1-1
TGCGCCAGCAGCCAAGATAGGAAGGGGGTCGCTTTCTTT
CASSQDRKGVAFF
>many|-|TRBV12-3/TRBV12-4|TRBJ2-3
TGTGCCAGCAGTTTGTCCGGTGGGGCAGATACGCAGTATTTT
CASSLSGGADTQYF
>-|-|TRBV5-6|TRBJ2-2
TGTGCCAGCAGCTTAACGGGTGTTGGAGGGGATTGGTACACCGGGGAGCTGTTTTTT
CASSLTGVGGDWYTGELFF
>-|TRBD2|TRBV27|TRBJ2-7
TGTGCCAGCAGTCCCGTAGCGGGCCTAACCTACGAGCAGTACTTC
CASSPVAGLTYEQYF
>-|-|TRBV27|TRBJ2-7
TGTGCCAGCAGTTCCTATCGGGACACCTACGAGCAGTACTTC
CASSSYRDTYEQYF
>many|-|TRBV29-1|TRBJ2-1
TGCAGCGTTGTGGGGAATTGGGACAATGAGCAGTTCTTC
CSVVGNWDNEQFF
>-|-|TRBV30|TRBJ1-5
TGTGCCTGGAGTGTAGGGCAGGGCACTCAGCCCCAGCATTTT
CAWSVGQGTQPQHF
>many|TRBD1|TRBV27|TRBJ1-4
TGTGCCAGCAGTTTATCGGGACAGACAACTAATGAAAAACTGTTTTTT
CASSLSGQTTNEKLFF
>many|-|TRBV6-5|TRBJ2-7
TGTGCCAGCAGCACAGGGTCGGGCTACGAGCAGTACTTC
CASSTGSGYEQYF